The subject of this entry is one T cell receptor (beta chain). Antigen unknown. The PCR had 60 Vbeta and 13 Jbeta primers. In the source study's methods: Later, 65 million to 85 million unique TCR beta chains were counted in an analysis, and approximately 10 million of them were shared. Sequencing was performed with immunoSEQ multiplex PCR; in TCRdb, only in-frame clones are kept and a portion is missing. That table supplies the V and J calls and clone size; D and trimming were determined from the DNA. Of about 200,000 clones listed, 70% to 80% are singletons. This entry belongs to a study of cytomegalovirus exposure and HLA in healthy donors. Findings of the study overall: A later analysis found most CMV-associated TCR beta chains apparently HLA-restricted. Information on immune exposure was restricted to one variable (CMV serostatus). Reportedly, TCR beta sequences accurately predicted HLA-A and HLA-B alleles in most subjects.

The TCR sequence derives from a girl aged 2-9 years in good health and CMV-seronegative. Specimen: PBMCs.

CDR3 region: CASSWTVSSYEQYF. CDR3 nucleotides: TGTGCCAGCAGCTGGACAGTGAGCTCCTACGAGCAGTACTTC. The rearrangement joins TRBV11-1 to TRBJ2-7, with D perhaps matching TRBD1 (6 bases). The V gene's germline CDR1 is SGHAT and CDR2 FQDESV (reference sequence). CDR3 length equals 14 residues. V was shortened by 4 bases and J by 0 bases, with 10 bases between the two germline ends.